This T cell receptor beta chain is drawn from a study of blood T cell repertoires in COVID-19. The method was immunoSEQ multiplex PCR; TCRdb's version includes in-frame clones alone and lacks a portion of them. This table has about 200,000 clones, about 76% appearing once. Germline values: CDR1 SGHAT, CDR2 FQNNGV. The V end was cut by 0 bases, the J end by 0 bases, with 7 bases between. The CDR3 has 15 residues. This chain links TRBV11-2 with TRBJ2-3; D uncertain. The sequence came from a woman in her forties with COVID-19, enrolled during active disease. The sequencing sample was made of peripheral blood. The CDR3 region is CASSLDLASTDTQYF. CDR3 nucleotide sequence: TGTGCCAGCAGCTTAGATCTGGCTAGCACAGATACGCAGTATTTT.